This paragraph covers one TCR beta chain sequence. V was clipped by 0 bases and J by 5 bases; unmatched bases: 7. Per germline, CDR1 LGHNA and CDR2 YSLEER. The CDR3 spans 15 residues. The sample originates from a study of technical replicates of blood from a handful of donors. The table came from immunoSEQ multiplex PCR; TCRdb's copy has only in-frame clones and leaves some out. The sample records some 70,000 clones, approximately 91% being singletons. Sample: PBMCs. The clonotype comes from a human donor in good health. Some clones in this sample may be carry-over from other donors' samples. The chain joins TRBV4-3 to TRBJ2-7; 7 positions match TRBD1. The CDR3, as DNA: TGCGCCAGCAGCCAAGACCGACAGGGTGTTAACGAGCAGTACTTC. Protein product: CASSQDRQGVNEQYF.